The T cell receptor (beta chain) described here comes from a study of read filtering for tumor transcriptome and immune sequencing. Study-wide background: DNase treatment preceded whole-transcriptome library preparation. Study results and caveats: Sorted CD138-negative bone marrow cells were not purified T cells.

This library used roughly 370 ng RNA and molecular barcoded adaptors spanning alpha/delta and beta/gamma chains. MiXCR was run by TCRdb on the reads, yielding one entry per CDR3 protein. The repertoire includes around 140,000 distinct CDR3 sequences, under 15% of them detected once, and about 7.7% sits in the top ten. On this clonotype itself: Its antigen is still unknown.

Sequences were obtained from a population of CD138-negative cells sorted from bone marrow. The sequence came from a donor at least 40 years old with multiple myeloma.

DNA for the CDR3: TGTGCCTCAGGGAAGCTGTTTTTT. As protein: CASGKLFF. This sequence joins TRBV21-1 and TRBJ2-2. TRBV21-1 is termed a pseudogene. The CDR3 is made up of 8 amino acids.